This TCR beta chain was observed in a study of PD-1 blockade in classical Hodgkin lymphoma. Background on the study: Intravenous infusions of nivolumab 3 mg/kg reached patients every 2 weeks. Study results and limitations: The diversity seen at baseline in complete responders resembled that of newly diagnosed patients.

V lost 4 bases, J lost 6 bases, and 16 bases lay in between. The CDR3 is 14 residues long. CDR1 and CDR2 (germline): SGHTA, FQGNSA. Following autologous stem cell transplantation, relapse occurred in every patient, and exposure to brentuximab vedotin varied. By magnetic negative selection, CD4+ T cells were purified from thawed PBMCs. Regarding this clone: The antigen is undetermined.

Sequenced by immunoSEQ multiplex PCR; TCRdb stores in-frame clones only, minus some. The sample consists of 9,500 to 15,000 clones, roughly 84% of them appearing once. This chain joins TRBV7-2 and TRBJ2-7; D possibly corresponds to TRBD1 (6 bases). The clonotype comes from a human donor with classical Hodgkin lymphoma. The material sequenced was CD4+ T cells from blood, taken at baseline. The CDR3 DNA reads as TGTGCCAGCAGCTCAGCTTCCGGGACATCCGAGCAGTACTTC. Translating gives CASSSASGTSEQYF.